This T cell receptor beta chain was identified in a study of blood T cell repertoires in COVID-19. As for the study in general: Nucleic acid was either cDNA or gDNA, and it came from T cells, B-cell-depleted T cells, or PBMCs.

The CDR3 runs to 15 residues. CDR1 is MNHEY, CDR2 SMNVEV, per germline (reference sequence). Trimming stripped 6 bases from V and 1 base from J, with 13 bases between. Sequenced by immunoSEQ multiplex PCR; TCRdb stores in-frame clones only, minus some. Found here are around 250,000 clones, roughly nine tenths of them singletons; the top ten hold about 0.94%. This clone has a handful of counts. The chain has TRBV27 and TRBJ2-1; possibly TRBD1 for D (5 bases). This sequence was found in a woman in her 40s who had recovered from COVID-19. Material for sequencing was peripheral blood. In DNA form, the CDR3 reads TGTGCCAGCAGGAAAGGGGATGGGTCCTACAATGAGCAGTTCTTC. Translating gives CASRKGDGSYNEQFF.